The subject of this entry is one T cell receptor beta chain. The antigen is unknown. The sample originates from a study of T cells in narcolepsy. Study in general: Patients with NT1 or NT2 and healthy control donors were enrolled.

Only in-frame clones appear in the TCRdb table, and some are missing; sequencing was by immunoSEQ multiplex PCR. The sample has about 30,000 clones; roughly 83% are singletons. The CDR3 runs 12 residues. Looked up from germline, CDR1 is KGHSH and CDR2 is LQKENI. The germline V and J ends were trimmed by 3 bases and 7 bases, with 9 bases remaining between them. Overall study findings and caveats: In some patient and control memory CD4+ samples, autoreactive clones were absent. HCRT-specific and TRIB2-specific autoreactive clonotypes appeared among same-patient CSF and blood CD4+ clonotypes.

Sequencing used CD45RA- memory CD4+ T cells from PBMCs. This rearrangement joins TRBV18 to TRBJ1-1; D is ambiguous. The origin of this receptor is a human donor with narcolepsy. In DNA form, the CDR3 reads TGTGCCAGCTCACCTTCCGACAATGAAGCTTTCTTT. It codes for CASSPSDNEAFF.